This TCR beta chain comes out of a study of T cells in Graves' hyperthyroidism and ophthalmopathy. The investigators amplified TCR beta CDR3 regions from RNA transcripts. In the first-round RT-PCR of the TCR CDR3, the HTBI primer set was used. TCRdb reprocessed the multiplex PCR reads via MiXCR and lists one record per CDR3 protein. The data show about 610,000 distinct CDR3 sequences, roughly 16% seen once. Study-level findings and limits: Classification by a 13 V-J model distinguished ophthalmopathy from stable hyperthyroidism. A median about 7 months before onset, the model predicted ophthalmopathy.

This clonotype was picked up many times. Its antigen remains unidentified. Diagnostic decisions used clinical symptoms, serum thyroxine and TRAb, thyroid ultrasound and orbital computed tomography. More than 8 ml fresh peripheral blood yielded the PBMCs. V shed 7 bases and J 9 bases; nucleotides not matched to a gene: 9. CDR1 and CDR2 (germline): SNHLY, FYNNEI. This CDR3 spans 14 amino acids. The TCR originated in a woman aged 40 to 50 with Graves' ophthalmopathy. Sequencing input: blood. This rearrangement joins TRBV2 to TRBJ2-1; 10 bases fit TRBD2. This chain's CDR3 is CASKEAGGPAEQFF. The CDR3 DNA sequence: TGTGCCAGCAAGGAAGCGGGAGGGCCGGCTGAGCAGTTCTTC.